What follows is one T cell receptor (beta chain) and its context. The specificity of this receptor is unknown. A junction boundary mismatches the germline segment, possibly from a read error. The data are from a study of blood T cell repertoires in COVID-19 (dated by TCRdb to 2020 to 2022). In terms of the full investigation: The collaborator samples originated in the United States, Italy and Spain and spanned the acute and convalescent phases of COVID-19. The material from the prospective study consisted of cDNA or gDNA derived from T cells, B-cell-depleted T cells, or PBMCs. Subjects who had been exposed to COVID-19, were actively infected with it, or had recovered from it provided the deeply sampled blood TCRbeta repertoires that made up the dataset. The repertoires were released in a freely available public database meant as a resource for research on the immune response to SARS-CoV-2. The samples were drawn from two sources: the first 160 participants of the ongoing ImmuneRACE study, and 1,000 to 1,500 subjects contributed by 6 global collaborators. The sample metadata nearly always contained a de-identified subject ID, COVID-19 status, age in years and sex. Where available, HLA class I and class II types were obtained from metadata supplied by the sample provider rather than from assay-based typing. The paper as a whole reports these results and caveats: The amount of clinical and demographic metadata varied by source and participant and was provided uncurated.

Each collaborating institution followed its own protocols to collect whole blood in K2EDTA tubes. For TCRbeta analysis, collaborators shipped samples in one of three forms: frozen whole blood, isolated PBMCs, or DNA extracted from either of those sample types. TCRbeta CDR3 regions were amplified from genomic DNA using the immunoSEQ Assay, a bias-controlled multiplex PCR. Per the source publication's procedure: The number of nucleated cells in each sample was estimated from the amplification of reference gene primers within the assay. Sequence reads were collapsed and filtered to measure the absolute abundance of every unique TCRbeta CDR3 rearrangement. For each sample, productive Simpson clonality was calculated as the square root of Simpson's diversity index across productive rearrangements. TCRdb mirrors the immuneACCESS table, restricted to in-frame sequences. Some clones are absent from its copies; in checked studies, under half trace to an unresolved V gene, and the reason for the others is unknown. V and J calls and clone size are those listed in that table; D and trimming were worked out from the DNA. The sample table lists 350,000 to 450,000 clones, around 90% of them with a count of one. The leading ten clones occupy 2.5% to 3.5% of the sample.

From cysteine to phenylalanine, the CDR3 is 14 amino acids long. Only the CDR3 region is kept as DNA, spanning 42 bases read in frame from base 1. CDR1 and CDR2 are drawn from the germline V gene (reference sequence): SSHAT, FNYEAQ. This TCR was recovered from a human donor in a cohort sampled during active COVID-19. Sequenced input: peripheral blood. The sequence joins TRBV7-7 to TRBJ2-3, and 8 junction bases match TRBD2. The CDR3 here reads CASSPGTSSDTQYF. The DNA sequence reads TGTGCTAGCAGCCCCGGGACTAGTTCTGATACGCAGTATTTT.